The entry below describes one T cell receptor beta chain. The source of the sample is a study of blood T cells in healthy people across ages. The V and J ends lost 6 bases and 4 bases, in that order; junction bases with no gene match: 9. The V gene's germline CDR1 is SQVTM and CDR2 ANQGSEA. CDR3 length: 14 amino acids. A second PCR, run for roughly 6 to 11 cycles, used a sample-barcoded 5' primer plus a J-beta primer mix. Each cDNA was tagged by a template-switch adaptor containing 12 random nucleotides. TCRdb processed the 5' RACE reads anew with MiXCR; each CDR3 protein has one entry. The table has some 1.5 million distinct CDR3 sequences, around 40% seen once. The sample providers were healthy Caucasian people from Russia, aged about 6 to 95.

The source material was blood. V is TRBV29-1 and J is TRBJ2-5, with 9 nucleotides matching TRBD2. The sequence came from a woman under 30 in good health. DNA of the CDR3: TGCAGCGTCTTAGCGGGAGAGGTCGGAGAGACCCAGTACTTC. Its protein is CSVLAGEVGETQYF.